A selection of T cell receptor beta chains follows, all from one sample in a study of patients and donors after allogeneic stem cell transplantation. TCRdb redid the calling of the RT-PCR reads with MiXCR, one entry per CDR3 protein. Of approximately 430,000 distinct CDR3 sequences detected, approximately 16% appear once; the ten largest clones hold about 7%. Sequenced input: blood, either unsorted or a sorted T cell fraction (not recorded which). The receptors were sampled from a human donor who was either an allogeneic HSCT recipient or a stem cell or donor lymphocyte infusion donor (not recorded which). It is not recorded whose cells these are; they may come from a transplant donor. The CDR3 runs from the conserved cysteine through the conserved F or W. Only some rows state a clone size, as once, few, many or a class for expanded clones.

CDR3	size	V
CASSFPSGAETQYF	.	TRBV5-1
CASAKGTEAFF	.	TRBV6-5
CASSLVVRTSGREETQYF	.	TRBV11-2
CASSLERLYEQYF	.	TRBV5-1
CSASSGGMNLREQYF	.	TRBV20-1
CASSPRQLLMNTEAFF	few	TRBV18
CASSLALAGVETQYF	.	TRBV5-1
CASSTRDNSYEQYF	.	TRBV7-8
CASSQSDRGGTEAFF	.	TRBV4-2
CASSSKGSDTQYF	few	TRBV12-3/TRBV12-4
CASSPYVGVNTGELFF	few	TRBV27
CASTPQGSTGELFF	many	TRBV5-1
CASSLVQDLTGELFF	many	TRBV7-3
CASSLVGAKDEQYF	.	TRBV5-5
CASSSPAWGLAGLETQYF	few	TRBV6-2/TRBV6-3
CSARRSNEQFF	.	TRBV20-1
CASSLARTGNNQPQHF	few	TRBV7-8
CSARALAEIYNEQFF	few	TRBV20-1
CASSGGGPVETQYF	few	TRBV5-1
CSARDLGNNSPLHF	.	TRBV20-1
CASSLEFGRGHEKLFF	.	TRBV5-1
CAISEYGGGDLAKNIQYF	few	TRBV10-3
CSASVLGTYEQYF	.	TRBV20-1
CASSLGAPQNTEAFF	few	TRBV5-1
CASSFAGLGTGEETQYF	.	TRBV28
CASSFRGGQGAPEHYGYTF	.	TRBV27
CASSYRDYGYTF	many	TRBV12-3/TRBV12-4
CASSYAGPQETQYF	.	TRBV6-5
CAWSGEPKNIQYF	few	TRBV30
CSPKAGEDTQYF	.	TRBV20-1
CASSLDQRLYGYTF	few	TRBV5-1
CATSEPQGSRYNEQFF	few	TRBV24-1
CASSPGQYEQYF	.	TRBV7-9
CSVVGGRGELFF	few	TRBV29-1
CASSRQDYGYTF	few	TRBV14
CASSSSGPPRFF	.	TRBV14
CASSPRGGRNTIYF	.	TRBV7-9
CASRPSPGLSTGELFF	few	TRBV12-3/TRBV12-4
CASSDPDGGLDEQYF	few	TRBV25-1
CASSSRITPSDTDTQYF	.	TRBV6-5
CASSGLPAGYEQYF	.	TRBV2